The 21 T cell receptor beta chains presented below share a single source sample, sequenced in a study of T cell changes during pregnancy in multiple sclerosis (dated by TCRdb to about 2019). Libraries were built with the immunoSEQ multiplex PCR assay. TCRdb carries this immuneACCESS record with in-frame sequences only. Its versions omit some clonotypes, under half of them owing to an unresolved V gene in the studies checked, with the rest unexplained. This sample gives about 49,000 clones in total; 94% of them show up just once. Together, the top ten hold 5.5% of the sample. This sample comprised CD8+ T cells from peripheral blood mononuclear cells, obtained before pregnancy. The origin of the receptors is a female donor with multiple sclerosis, enrolled in a pregnancy study.

The chain is built from TRBV28 and TRBJ1-5; tentatively, D is TRBD1 (6 bases). The CDR3 covers 18 residues. The germline gives CDR1 MDHEN, CDR2 SYDVKM. V was cut by 7 bases and J by 1 base, with 23 bases left in between. The CDR3 sequence: CASKALPRTEWSNQPQHF. The CDR3, as DNA: TGTGCCAGCAAGGCCTTGCCGAGGACAGAATGGAGCAATCAGCCCCAGCATTTT.

This clone was seen a few times. As DNA, the CDR3 is TGTGCCAGCAGCTTGTGGACTAGCGATTACAATGAGCAGTTCTTC. Amino acid sequence: CASSLWTSDYNEQFF. The chain has TRBV5-4 and TRBJ2-1; 9 bases fit TRBD2. The CDR3 loop spans 15 amino acids. J lost 4 bases, V lost 1 base, and 3 bases had no gene match. Germline-derived CDR1 and CDR2 are SGHNT and YYREEE (reference sequence).

This clone was seen a few times. This chain uses TRBV5-6 with TRBJ1-1; possibly TRBD1 for D (6 bases). Trimming removed 7 bases at V and 5 bases at J, with 15 bases between. CDR3 length: 13 residues. The germline CDR1 and CDR2 sequences are SGHDT and YYEEEE. The CDR3 nucleotides read TGTGCCAGCGGGGACACGCTGGGGACTGAAGCTTTCTTT. Translated: CASGDTLGTEAFF.

The chain carries TRBV5-1 and TRBJ2-5; a weak D match, TRBD2 (7 bases). Trimming stripped 0 bases from V and 4 bases from J, with 16 bases between. Germline CDR1 reads SGHRS; CDR2 reads YFSETQ. CDR3 length: 16 residues. DNA for the CDR3: TGCGCCAGCAGCTTGGCCGTCGGGGGAGGGGGAGAGACCCAGTACTTC. As protein: CASSLAVGGGGETQYF. Together with reference TRBV5-1 and TRBJ2-5, the CDR3 gives the full variable domain: KAGVTQTPRYLIKTRGQQVTLSCSPISGHRSVSWYQQTPGQGLQFLFEYFSETQRNKGNFPGRFSGRQFSNSRSEMNVSTLELGDSALYLCASSLAVGGGGETQYFGPGTRLLVL.

This chain joins TRBV28 and TRBJ1-5; 7 bases are a match to TRBD1. J gave up 5 bases and V 6 bases, and 10 bases lay outside the gene matches. Germline values: CDR1 MDHEN, CDR2 SYDVKM. The CDR3 spans 15 residues. CDR3 amino acids: CASRSDRIGHQPQHF. CDR3 nucleotide sequence: TGTGCCAGCAGGTCGGACAGGATCGGGCATCAGCCCCAGCATTTT.

The chain links TRBV7-3 to TRBJ2-3; perhaps TRBD1 as D (5 bases). The V end lost 3 bases, the J end lost 1 base, and 17 bases lay between the germline ends. CDR1 is SGHTA, CDR2 FQGTGA, per germline. The CDR3 consists of 17 residues. CDR3 DNA: TGTGCCAGCAGCTTCATGGGGCCGGTTGGGGGCACAGATACGCAGTATTTT. This translates into CASSFMGPVGGTDTQYF.

V is TRBV19 and J is TRBJ1-1, with 9 positions matching TRBD1. V trimming: 5 bases; J trimming: 10 bases; junction bases outside the gene matches: 8. Germline values: CDR1 LNHDA, CDR2 SQIVND (reference sequence). This CDR3 comprises 13 residues. The CDR3 loop is CASSFLTGGIAFF. The CDR3 DNA is TGTGCCAGTAGTTTCTTGACAGGGGGTATAGCTTTCTTT.

This rearrangement joins TRBV5-1 to TRBJ1-2; D is perhaps TRBD1 (5 bases). Germline CDR1 is SGHRS and CDR2 is YFSETQ. The CDR3 runs to 15 residues. The V gene lost 3 bases and the J gene lost 2 bases, with 14 bases spanning the gap. CDR3 protein: CASSSVLGGNYGYTF. CDR3 DNA: TGCGCCAGCAGCTCGGTTCTCGGGGGGAACTATGGCTACACCTTC.

The genes are TRBV4-1 and TRBJ1-1, with 9 nucleotides matching TRBD1. V dropped 3 bases and J dropped 1; count of bases not matched to a gene: 3. Germline V gene data show CDR1 as MGHRA and CDR2 as YSYEKL. The CDR3 has 15 amino acids. The CDR3 bases are TGCGCCAGCAGCCAGGGGGGACAGGGGAACACTGAAGCTTTCTTT. Its translation is CASSQGGQGNTEAFF.

The CDR3 nucleotides read TGTGCCAGCAGCTTACAATCCGGGTACAATGAGCAGTTCTTC. This sequence encodes CASSLQSGYNEQFF. This rearrangement joins TRBV7-9 to TRBJ2-1; D unresolved. Looked up from germline, CDR1 is SEHNR and CDR2 is FQNEAQ (reference sequence). Trimming cost V 2 bases and J 4 bases, with 9 bases left between them. CDR3 length: 14 residues.

The rearrangement joins TRBV5-1 to TRBJ2-1, with D tentatively TRBD1 (6 bases). Germline values: CDR1 SGHRS, CDR2 YFSETQ. This CDR3 spans 18 amino acids. V lost 0 bases and J 7 bases, leaving 23 bases between the germline ends. In DNA, the CDR3 is TGCGCCAGCAGCTTGGCTCGACAGGATTCCTCACGCAGTAATGAGCAGTTCTTC. It yields the protein CASSLARQDSSRSNEQFF.

This chain uses TRBV7-3 with TRBJ2-7; D gene ambiguous. The CDR3 extends over 13 amino acids. Germline V gives CDR1 SGHTA, CDR2 FQGTGA. Trimming removed 2 bases from V and 6 bases from J, with 11 bases in between. In DNA form, the CDR3 reads TGTGCCAGCAGCTTAGACCTTTCGGGCGAGCAGTACTTC. Encoded protein: CASSLDLSGEQYF.

The rearrangement uses TRBV6-5 and TRBJ1-1; TRBD1 is a possible D gene (6 bases). Trimming pared 0 bases from V and 5 bases from J, leaving 16 bases between. Per the germline V gene, CDR1 is MNHEY and CDR2 is SVGAGI. The CDR3 runs to 16 residues. The DNA of the CDR3 is TGTGCCAGCAGTTACTCCGGAATCCTTGGACAGACTGAAGCTTTCTTT. It encodes CASSYSGILGQTEAFF.

This chain connects TRBV7-8 to TRBJ2-7; 7 bases match TRBD1. J was trimmed by 2 bases and V by 2 bases; bases with no gene match: 6. Per germline, CDR1 SGHVS and CDR2 FQNEAQ. The CDR3 length is 15 residues. CDR3 loop: CASSLFGQEAYEQYF. The CDR3 nucleotides are TGTGCCAGCAGCTTATTCGGACAGGAGGCCTACGAGCAGTACTTC.

The CDR3 here is CASGLGGRGNNEQFF. DNA of the CDR3: TGTGCTAGTGGTTTGGGGGGGAGGGGGAACAATGAGCAGTTCTTC. The rearrangement links TRBV12-5 to TRBJ2-1, with D perhaps TRBD2 (7 bases). V shed 1 base and J shed 5 bases, with 12 bases lying between them. This CDR3 has 15 residues. From germline, CDR1 is LGHNT and CDR2 FRNRAP.

J is TRBJ2-7 and V is TRBV27; 8 nucleotides agree with TRBD2. CDR1 is MNHEY, CDR2 SMNVEV, per germline (reference sequence). This CDR3 is 14 amino acids long. V shed 8 bases, J shed 0 bases, and the junction held 6 bases outside the gene matches. The CDR3 is CASGSGSNSYEQYF. The CDR3 nucleotides read TGTGCCAGCGGGAGCGGGAGTAACTCCTACGAGCAGTACTTC.

The chain carries TRBV19 and TRBJ1-5, with D perhaps matching TRBD1 (6 bases). Germline assignment: CDR1 LNHDA and CDR2 SQIVND (reference sequence). The CDR3 length is 15 residues. Trimming removed 1 base from V and 6 bases from J, with 13 bases in between. The CDR3: CASSIAAGGSQPQHF. In DNA, the CDR3 is TGTGCCAGTAGTATAGCGGCGGGGGGCAGTCAGCCCCAGCATTTT.

The chain employs TRBV2 and TRBJ1-1; 7 bases align to TRBD1. The CDR3 consists of 11 residues. Germline V gene sequence: CDR1 SNHLY, CDR2 FYNNEI. CDR3 in amino acids: CSTGVRTEAFF. The DNA of the CDR3 is TGTTCTACAGGGGTAAGAACTGAAGCTTTCTTT.

The V and J genes are TRBV4-1 and TRBJ2-7; 10 bases map to TRBD2. Per germline, CDR1 MGHRA and CDR2 YSYEKL. V shed 3 bases and J 7 bases; nucleotides not matched to a gene: 18. This CDR3 has 18 residues. The CDR3 reads CASSQIRAGLARYGEQYF. As DNA, the CDR3 is TGCGCCAGCAGCCAGATACGGGCGGGACTAGCGAGGTATGGAGAGCAGTACTTC.

The chain combines TRBV27 with TRBJ1-3; weak D call: TRBD1 (6 bases). Germline loops: CDR1 MNHEY, CDR2 SMNVEV (reference sequence). The CDR3 runs to 15 residues. Trimming removed 8 bases at V and 2 bases at J, with 16 bases between. The CDR3 here is CASVRDTQTGNTIYF. The CDR3 region has the DNA TGTGCCAGCGTCCGGGACACACAAACTGGAAACACCATATATTTT.

The chain joins TRBV5-6 to TRBJ2-7; D is uncertain. V was shortened by 1 base and J by 0 bases, with 2 bases between the two germline ends. The germline gives CDR1 SGHDT, CDR2 YYEEEE. The CDR3 is made up of 12 amino acids. CDR3 coding DNA: TGTGCCAGCAGCTTGTACTCCTACGAGCAGTACTTC. Translation gives CASSLYSYEQYF.